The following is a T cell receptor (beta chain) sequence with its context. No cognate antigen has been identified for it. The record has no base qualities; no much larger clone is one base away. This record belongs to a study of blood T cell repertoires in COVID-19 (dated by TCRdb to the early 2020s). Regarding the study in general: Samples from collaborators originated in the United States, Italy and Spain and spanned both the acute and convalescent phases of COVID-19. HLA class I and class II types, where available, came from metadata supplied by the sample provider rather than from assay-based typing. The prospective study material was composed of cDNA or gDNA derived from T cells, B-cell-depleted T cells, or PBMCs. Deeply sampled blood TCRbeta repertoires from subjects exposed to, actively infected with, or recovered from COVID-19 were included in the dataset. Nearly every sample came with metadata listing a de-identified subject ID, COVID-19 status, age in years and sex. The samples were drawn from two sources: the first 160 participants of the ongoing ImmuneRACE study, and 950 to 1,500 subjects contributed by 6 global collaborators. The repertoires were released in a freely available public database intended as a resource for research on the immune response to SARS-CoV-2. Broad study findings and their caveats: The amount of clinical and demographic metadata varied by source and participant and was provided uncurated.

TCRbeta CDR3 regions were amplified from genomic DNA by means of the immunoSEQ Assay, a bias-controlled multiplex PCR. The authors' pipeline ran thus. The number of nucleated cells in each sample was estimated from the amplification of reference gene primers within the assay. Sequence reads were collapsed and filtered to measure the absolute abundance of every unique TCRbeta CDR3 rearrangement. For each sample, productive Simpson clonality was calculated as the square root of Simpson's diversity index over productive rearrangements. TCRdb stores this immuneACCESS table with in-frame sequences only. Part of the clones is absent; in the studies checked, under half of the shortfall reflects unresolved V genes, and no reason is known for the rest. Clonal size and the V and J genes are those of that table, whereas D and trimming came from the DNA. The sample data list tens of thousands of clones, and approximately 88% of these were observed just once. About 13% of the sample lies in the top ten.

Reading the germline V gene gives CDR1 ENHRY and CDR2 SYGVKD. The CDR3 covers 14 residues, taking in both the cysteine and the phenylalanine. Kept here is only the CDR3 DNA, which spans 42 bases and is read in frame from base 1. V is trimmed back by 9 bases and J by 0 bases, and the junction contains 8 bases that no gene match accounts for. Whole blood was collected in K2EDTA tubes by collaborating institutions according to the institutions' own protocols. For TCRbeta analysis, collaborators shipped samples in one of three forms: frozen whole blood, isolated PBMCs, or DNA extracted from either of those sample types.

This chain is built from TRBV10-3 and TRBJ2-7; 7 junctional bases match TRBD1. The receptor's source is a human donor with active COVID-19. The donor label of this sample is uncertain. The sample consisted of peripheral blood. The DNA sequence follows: TGTGCCATAAGGGACAGCCTCACCTCCTACGAGCAGTACTTC. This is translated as CAIRDSLTSYEQYF.